The next 27 T cell receptor beta chains were all read from a single sample in a study of blood T cells in healthy people across ages (dated by TCRdb to between 2015 and 2016). Library construction relied on 5' RACE. The sample was run on an Illumina HiSeq 2500. A second PCR of about 7 to 12 cycles was performed with a sample-barcoded 5' primer and a J-beta primer mix. TCRdb ran its own pipeline on the public reads, namely fastp trimming at Q25 and MiXCR clone calling, and kept in-frame beta chains. Rows are unified per CDR3 protein, each entry keeping the most common DNA and genes. Within this sample are 710,000 or so distinct CDR3 sequences, with approximately 29% of them counted one time only. The ten largest clones represent approximately 15% of the sample. The sequencing sample was made of blood. These TCRs come from an elderly woman in good health. Donor details come from another sample of the same person, matched by shared clones.

This clonotype occurred many times. The J gene is TRBJ2-1, the V gene TRBV10-3; TRBD2 matches at 8 bases. The junction had 8 bases not matched to a gene; V was cut back by 6 bases and J by 4 bases. The CDR3 runs to 15 residues. Germline V gene sequence: CDR1 ENHRY, CDR2 SYGVKD. CDR3 loop: CAIRDSGGIYNEQFF. For the CDR3, the DNA is TGTGCCATCAGAGACAGCGGGGGTATATACAATGAGCAGTTCTTC.

This clonotype has a count of ten or more. This chain joins TRBV29-1 and TRBJ1-4; 7 bases agree with TRBD1. The V gene end was trimmed by 4 bases and the J gene end by 6 bases; junction bases not matched to a gene: 5. CDR1 is SQVTM, CDR2 ANQGSEA, per germline. The CDR3 consists of 13 residues. The CDR3, as DNA: TGCAGCGTTGTATACAGGGGAGATGAAAAACTGTTTTTT. Translating it yields CSVVYRGDEKLFF.

The chain has TRBV7-2 and TRBJ1-2; weak D call: TRBD1 (5 bases). Germline CDR1 reads SGHTA; CDR2 reads FQGNSA. CDR3 length: 12 amino acids. V was pared by 5 bases and J by 8 bases, with 12 bases between. The CDR3 here is CASSADKWGYTF. The CDR3 DNA reads as TGTGCCAGCAGCGCGGACAAATGGGGCTACACCTTC. Using reference TRBV7-2 and TRBJ1-2 for the parts outside the CDR3, the full variable domain is GAGVSQSPSNKVTEKGKDVELRCDPISGHTALYWYRQSLGQGLEFLIYFQGNSAPDKSGLPSDRFSAERTGGSVSTLTIQRTQQEDSAVYLCASSADKWGYTFGSGTRLTVV.

J is TRBJ2-5 and V is TRBV15, with 7 bases identical to TRBD2. This CDR3 contains 13 residues. The V gene's germline CDR1 is LNHNV and CDR2 YYDKDF (reference sequence). V lost 2 bases and J lost 3; bases outside the gene matches: 0. CDR3 in amino acids: CATSRRGEETQYF. CDR3 bases: TGTGCCACCAGCAGACGGGGGGAAGAGACCCAGTACTTC.

This clonotype was seen many times. V is TRBV5-1 and J is TRBJ2-1, with TRBD2 matching 10 bases. With 4 bases clipped from V and 6 bases from J, the junction kept 7 bases outside the gene matches. CDR1 SGHRS and CDR2 YFSETQ come from the germline V gene. The length of the CDR3 is 15 residues. The CDR3 loop is CASSTELAGPNEQFF. The CDR3 region has the DNA TGCGCCAGCAGCACGGAACTAGCGGGGCCCAATGAGCAGTTCTTC.

A remark on this clonotype: The junction shows a germline mismatch at one end, possibly a read error. This chain uses TRBV7-9 with TRBJ2-1; 7 nucleotides agree with TRBD1. The CDR3 has 14 residues. Germline CDR1 reads SEHNR; CDR2 reads FQNEAQ (reference sequence). The CDR3 here is CASSLSTGSNEQFF. DNA for the CDR3: TGCGCCAGCAGCCTATCGACAGGGTCGAATGAGCAGTTCTTC.

The CDR3 region has the DNA TGTGCCAGCAGCCTGACTAGCGGGGAGACCCAGTACTTC. Translation gives CASSLTSGETQYF. The J gene is TRBJ2-5, the V gene TRBV7-2; TRBD2 agrees at 10 bases. CDR1 is SGHTA, CDR2 FQGNSA, per germline. The J segment lost 5 bases and the V segment lost 5 bases, leaving 2 bases of the junction unmatched. The CDR3 length is 13 residues.

Many counts were recorded for this clonotype. The V and J genes are TRBV7-9 and TRBJ2-5; 9 bases are a match to TRBD1. V trimming: 1 base; J trimming: 2 bases; junction bases outside the gene matches: 5. This CDR3 is 16 amino acids long. Germline-derived CDR1 and CDR2 are SEHNR and FQNEAQ (reference sequence). The CDR3 nucleotides read TGTGCCAGCAGCTTAGGGACAGGGGCCAATCAAGAGACCCAGTACTTC. It translates to CASSLGTGANQETQYF.

Notes on this clonotype: With a much larger clone just one base away, this may be a read error. The chain couples TRBV7-2 to TRBJ2-7, with D possibly matching TRBD2 (6 bases). V lost 4 bases, J lost 2 bases, and 12 bases lay in between. Germline CDR1 reads SGHTA; CDR2 reads FQGNSA. The CDR3 extends over 14 amino acids. Written as DNA, the CDR3 is TGTGCCAGCAGCTGCGGAGGGACGACCTACGAGCAGTACTTC. This sequence encodes CASSCGGTTYEQYF.

This sequence joins TRBV5-4 and TRBJ1-1; 7 nucleotides agree with TRBD1. CDR3 size: 13 residues. Germline V gene data show CDR1 as SGHNT and CDR2 as YYREEE (reference sequence). The trim removed 2 bases at V and 7 bases at J, leaving 5 bases unmatched. CDR3 in DNA: TGTGCCAGCAGCTTTGACAGGGTGTTTGAAGCTTTCTTT. Encoded protein: CASSFDRVFEAFF.

This clonotype was counted between two and nine times. The chain recombines TRBV7-9 with TRBJ1-6, with 8 bases aligning to TRBD1. In germline, CDR1 is SEHNR, CDR2 FQNEAQ (reference sequence). Unmatched junction bases numbered 10, after V lost 3 bases and J lost 6 bases. There are 17 residues in the CDR3. CDR3 protein: CASSLGPRDRFNSPLHF. CDR3 DNA: TGTGCCAGCAGCTTGGGACCCCGGGACAGGTTTAATTCACCCCTCCACTTT.

A remark on this clonotype: A much larger clone differs by one base, so this may be a read error. V gene TRBV5-1 combines with J gene TRBJ2-1, with a possible D match to TRBD1 (6 bases). The CDR3 is 12 amino acids. The germline V gene encodes CDR1 SGHRS and CDR2 YFSETQ. The CDR3 DNA is TGCACCAGCAGCTTACCAGGGGCTGAGCAGTTCTTC. Protein product: CTSSLPGAEQFF.

About this clonotype: Being one base from a much bigger clone, this may be a read error. The gene calls are TRBV27 and TRBJ1-6; 12 bases fit TRBD1. Trimming cost V 6 bases and J 9 bases; bases outside gene matches: 3. The germline V gene encodes CDR1 MNHEY and CDR2 SMNVEV (reference sequence). The CDR3 loop spans 14 amino acids. The CDR3 protein is CASRGTGGSSPLHF. For the CDR3, the DNA is TGTGCCAGCAGGGGGACAGGGGGCAGTTCACCCCTCCACTTT.

At least ten counts were recorded for this clonotype. The CDR3 loop reads CASTGTSAQETQYF. The CDR3, as DNA: TGTGCCAGCACCGGGACTAGCGCCCAAGAGACCCAGTACTTC. The chain is built from TRBV6-5 and TRBJ2-5, with 10 nucleotides matching TRBD2. The CDR3 contains 14 residues. The V and J ends lost 7 bases and 1 base, in that order; junction bases with no gene match: 3. Germline V gene lookup returns CDR1 MNHEY and CDR2 SVGAGI.

This clonotype came up once. The junction departs from the called germline gene at one end, perhaps through a read error. The genes are TRBV6-1 and TRBJ2-1; no definite D call. Germline V CDR1 and CDR2: MNHNS, SASEGT. This CDR3 has 13 residues. The CDR3 region has the DNA TGCGCCTCCTGGTATGGGCCCACCAATGAGCAGTTCTTC. Protein sequence: CASWYGPTNEQFF.

This clonotype occurred many times. J is TRBJ2-1 and V is TRBV20-1; 9 nucleotides agree with TRBD2. This CDR3 comprises 20 residues. V gave up 6 bases and J gave up 0 bases; unmatched junction bases: 21. Germline loops: CDR1 DFQATT, CDR2 SNEGSKA (reference sequence). In DNA form, the CDR3 reads TGCAGTGCCAAGCCCCTTGCAGCGGGGGGCGGAAAATACTCCTACAATGAGCAGTTCTTC. Its translation: CSAKPLAAGGGKYSYNEQFF.

A single count supports this clonotype. The chain uses TRBV6-2 or TRBV6-3 and TRBJ1-5; 7 nucleotides match TRBD1. Per germline, CDR1 MNHEY and CDR2 SVGEGT. V dropped 5 bases and J dropped 3; count of bases not matched to a gene: 7. The CDR3 totals 15 residues. CDR3 amino acids: CASSLLTGTNQPQHF. For the CDR3, the DNA is TGTGCCAGCAGTCTCTTGACAGGGACCAATCAGCCCCAGCATTTT.

This clonotype was recorded a few times. A read error may be the cause here, since a much bigger clone is one base away. The V call is TRBV10-3, the J call TRBJ1-6; D not certain. The germline V and J ends were trimmed by 2 bases and 2 bases, with 10 bases remaining between them. CDR3 length equals 16 residues. Germline V CDR1 and CDR2: ENHRY, SYGVKD. For the CDR3, the DNA is TGTGCCATCAGTGAGGGCCCCCGGCCCTATAATTCACCCCTCCACTTT. Its translation: CAISEGPRPYNSPLHF.

This clonotype was observed many times. The CDR3 reads CASSQGGKSTDTQYF. For the CDR3, the DNA is TGCGCCAGCAGCCAAGGCGGGAAAAGCACAGATACGCAGTATTTT. The rearrangement joins TRBV4-3 to TRBJ2-3; D perhaps matches TRBD2 (6 bases). V lost 1 base to trimming and J lost 0 bases, with 8 bases between them. The CDR3 is made up of 15 amino acids. CDR1 is LGHNA and CDR2 is YSLEER in the germline V gene.

This clonotype was detected ten times or more. The chain couples TRBV20-1 to TRBJ1-5, with a weak D call TRBD1 (6 bases). This CDR3 contains 20 residues. V was trimmed by 0 bases and J by 0 bases, leaving 24 bases between them. Looked up from germline, CDR1 is DFQATT and CDR2 is SNEGSKA (reference sequence). CDR3 sequence: CSAREGRGHFGGYSNQPQHF. As DNA, the CDR3 is TGCAGTGCTAGAGAGGGGAGGGGACACTTCGGGGGTTATAGCAATCAGCCCCAGCATTTT.

Here the CDR3 DNA reads TGCAGTGCTAGACCTGTGACAGGGGGCAATCAGCCCCAGCATTTT. It encodes CSARPVTGGNQPQHF. The V call is TRBV20-1, the J call TRBJ1-5, with 8 positions matching TRBD1. Unmatched junction bases numbered 5, after V lost 2 bases and J lost 2 bases. The CDR3 is 15 residues long. Germline loops: CDR1 DFQATT, CDR2 SNEGSKA (reference sequence).

The V and J genes are TRBV6-1 and TRBJ2-1, with 9 bases lining up with TRBD1. This CDR3 is built from 18 residues. Germline V CDR1 and CDR2: MNHNS, SASEGT. V lost 6 bases, J lost 0 bases, and 12 bases stayed unmatched. The DNA for the CDR3 is TGTGCCAGCAGGGGACAGGGACCACTACATAGCTCCTACAATGAGCAGTTCTTC. Its protein product is CASRGQGPLHSSYNEQFF.

As concerns this clonotype: This could be a read error, since a much larger clone is one nucleotide away. The chain links TRBV18 to TRBJ2-1; no clear D. This CDR3 contains 12 residues. The germline V gene has CDR1 KGHSH and CDR2 LQKENI. As DNA, the CDR3 is TGTGCCAGCTCACCACATTACAGTGAGCAGTTCTTC. This sequence encodes CASSPHYSEQFF.

The chain combines TRBV15 with TRBJ2-7; D is perhaps TRBD1 (6 bases). Looked up from germline, CDR1 is LNHNV and CDR2 is YYDKDF (reference sequence). The CDR3 has 15 residues. The V gene lost 1 base and the J gene lost 0 bases, with 10 bases spanning the gap. CDR3 residues: CATSRGTVSSYEQYF. As DNA, the CDR3 is TGTGCCACCAGCAGAGGGACAGTCAGCTCCTACGAGCAGTACTTC.

The chain combines TRBV30 with TRBJ2-5, with D possibly being TRBD1 (6 bases). Germline loops: CDR1 GTSNPN, CDR2 SVGIG (reference sequence). Trimming left V 2 bases short and J 11 bases short, with 15 bases between. This CDR3 is built from 12 residues. The CDR3 sequence: CAWSPRGDEQYF. The CDR3 nucleotides are TGTGCCTGGAGTCCCAGGGGCGATGAGCAGTACTTC.

In its sample, this clonotype was seen many times. The CDR3 here is CASSRLAGGRDTQYF. CDR3 DNA sequence: TGTGCCAGCAGCCGACTAGCGGGGGGGCGAGATACGCAGTATTTT. The V call is TRBV6-2 or TRBV6-3, the J call TRBJ2-3, with 14 positions matching TRBD2. The CDR3 totals 15 residues. Trimming cost V 6 bases and J 5 bases; bases outside gene matches: 4. The germline V gene has CDR1 MNHEY and CDR2 SVGEGT.

Of note for this clonotype: This sequence may be a read error, since a much larger clone differs from it by one base. V and J are TRBV28 and TRBJ2-7; no firm D call. The CDR3 is made up of 13 amino acids. Germline assignment: CDR1 MDHEN and CDR2 SYDVKM. The CDR3 coding sequence is TGTGCCAACAGTGGCTCCCCCGGCTACGAGCAGTACTTC. Translating it yields CANSGSPGYEQYF.